The T cell receptor (beta chain) described here comes from a study of cytomegalovirus exposure and HLA in healthy donors. Study summary: Of approximately 400 genotyped donors, about 80% clustered with self-reported Caucasian donors.

Comment on this clone: Its specificity is not known.

The PCR was carried out with 60 Vbeta primers and 13 Jbeta primers. Profiling relied on immunoSEQ multiplex PCR, and the TCRdb table lists in-frame clones only, not all of them. The table lists 160,000 or so clones, approximately 88% of them singletons. The study, taken as a whole, reports: A later analysis found TCR association rates differed by HLA locus, highest for DRB1 and lowest for HLA-C. Reports indicate that TCR beta sequences accurately predicted the HLA-A and HLA-B alleles of most subjects.

The origin of this receptor is a young woman in good health and CMV-seronegative. Sequencing was performed on PBMCs.

The DNA for the CDR3 is TGTGCCAGCTCACTATCGGCAGGGGGCTCGAGTGAGCAGTTCTTC. Protein product: CASSLSAGGSSEQFF. The rearrangement links TRBV18 to TRBJ2-1, with 8 bases aligning to TRBD1. Germline V gene lookup returns CDR1 KGHSH and CDR2 LQKENI. This CDR3 spans 15 amino acids. V was pared by 4 bases and J by 9 bases, with 11 bases of the junction left unmatched.